This TCR beta chain was sequenced in a study of cytomegalovirus exposure and HLA in healthy donors. Turning to this clone: What it recognizes is unknown.

This PCR relied on a set of 60 Vbeta primers and 13 Jbeta primers. Libraries were prepared by immunoSEQ multiplex PCR; TCRdb keeps only in-frame clonotypes and omits some of them. This sample has roughly 140,000 clones, with over 75% found just once. Germline V gives CDR1 SGHTA, CDR2 FQGNSA. The CDR3 spans 14 residues. Trimming stripped 6 bases from V and 2 bases from J, with 12 bases between. Study outcomes and limitations: Most CMV-associated TCR beta chains appeared HLA-restricted in a later analysis. In a later analysis, TCR beta V- and J-gene trimming showed a link to a missense DCLRE1C variant.

The V gene is TRBV7-2, the J gene TRBJ2-3; TRBD2 is a possible D gene (6 bases). The TCR comes from a man under 40 in good health and CMV-seropositive. Sequenced: PBMCs. DNA for the CDR3: TGTGCCAGCAGAACGGGACTCCCCACAGATACGCAGTATTTT. Protein product: CASRTGLPTDTQYF. Looking up the rest from reference TRBV7-2 and TRBJ2-3 gives the full variable domain: GAGVSQSPSNKVTEKGKDVELRCDPISGHTALYWYRQSLGQGLEFLIYFQGNSAPDKSGLPSDRFSAERTGGSVSTLTIQRTQQEDSAVYLCASRTGLPTDTQYFGPGTRLTVL.